This TCR beta chain was recorded in a study of STAT3 mutations in large granular lymphocyte leukemia. As for the study in general: Among longitudinally sequenced T-LGLL patients, roughly half had canonical activating STAT3 mutations detected. Study findings and constraints: At least one immunodominant TCR beta clonotype appeared in every T-cell large granular lymphocyte leukemia patient.

CDR1 and CDR2 (germline): SGHTA, FQGNSA. The CDR3 has 16 residues. V was clipped by 5 bases and J by 6 bases; unmatched bases: 9. TCRbeta libraries averaged around 39,000 productive templates per sample. Sequencing was performed with immunoSEQ multiplex PCR; in TCRdb, only in-frame clones are kept and a portion is missing. The sample includes under 20,000 clones, about 90% of them seen just once. To note about this clone: Its matching antigen is unknown.

What was sequenced was peripheral blood mononuclear cells. The source of this sequence is a woman aged 50 to 60 with T-cell large granular lymphocyte leukemia. Some clones in this sample may be carry-over from other donors' samples. The chain joins TRBV7-2 to TRBJ2-3, with 12 nucleotides matching TRBD2. The CDR3 loop reads CASSLRLAGEGDTQYF. As DNA, the CDR3 is TGTGCCAGCAGCCTCCGACTAGCGGGAGAAGGGGATACGCAGTATTTT.